This TCR beta chain appears in the sequencing data of a study of T cell repertoires in cytomegalovirus infection. About the study: Indicated by public TCR beta signatures were CMV infection and matching HLA type.

Each CDR3 protein is one row after TCRdb ran MiXCR on the reads. This sample has 500,000 to 600,000 distinct CDR3 sequences, with about 15% found just once. Study-wide findings and caveats: The response measured ex vivo was dominated by TCR beta clonotypes (HLA-C-restricted and CMV-specific). Cumulative frequency (of public TCR beta family members) identified carriers of CMV plus the relevant HLA.

This clonotype was counted ten times or more. Its antigen is unidentified. V shed 5 bases and J shed 4 bases, with 18 bases lying between them. Germline assignment: CDR1 SGHAT and CDR2 FQNNGV. CDR3 length: 16 residues. The V gene is TRBV11-2, the J gene TRBJ2-1; a weak D match, TRBD2 (6 bases). Material: CD8+ T cells from PBMCs. The TCR was taken from a human donor in good health (CMV status not recorded). Some clones in this sample may be carry-over from other donors' samples. Here the CDR3 DNA reads TGTGCCAGCAGCCCTCGTCCTTCGGGGACTTACAATGAGCAGTTCTTC. Encoded protein: CASSPRPSGTYNEQFF.